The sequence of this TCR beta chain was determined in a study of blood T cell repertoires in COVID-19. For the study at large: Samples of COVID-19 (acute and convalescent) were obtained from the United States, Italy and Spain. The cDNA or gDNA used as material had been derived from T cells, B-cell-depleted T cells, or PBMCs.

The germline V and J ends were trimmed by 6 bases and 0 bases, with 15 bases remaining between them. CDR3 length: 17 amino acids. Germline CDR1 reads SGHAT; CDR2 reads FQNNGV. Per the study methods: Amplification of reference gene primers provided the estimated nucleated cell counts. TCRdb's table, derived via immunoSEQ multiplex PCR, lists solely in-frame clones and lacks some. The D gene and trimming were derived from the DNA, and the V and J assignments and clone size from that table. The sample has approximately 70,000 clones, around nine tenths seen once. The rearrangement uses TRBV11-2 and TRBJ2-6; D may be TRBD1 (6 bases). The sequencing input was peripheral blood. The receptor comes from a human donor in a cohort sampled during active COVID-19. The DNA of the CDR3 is TGTGCCAGCAGGACCGTGGACAGACACTCTGGGGCCAACGTCCTGACTTTC. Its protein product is CASRTVDRHSGANVLTF.